This is a list of T cell receptor beta chains from one sample in a study of identical twins. TCRdb used MiXCR to reprocess the 5' RACE reads, holding one entry per CDR3 protein. The profile shows 450,000 to 500,000 distinct CDR3 sequences, 14% of them singletons. This sample was shared with a second study, whose subject was yellow fever vaccine responses in identical twins.

The sample taken for sequencing was CD4+ T cells sorted from blood. The origin of the receptors is a woman aged 18 to 35 in good health. The conserved cysteine and the conserved F or W are not part of the CDR3 here.

>TRBJ2-7|TRBV12-3/TRBV12-4
ASSPTGEQY
>TRBJ2-3|TRBV12-3/TRBV12-4
ACSLARRGLAGARDTQY
>TRBJ2-1|TRBV29-1
SVHLAGRYNEQF
>TRBJ1-5|TRBV9
ASSKGLLGQPQH
>TRBJ2-2|TRBV29-1
SVVPGTVTGELF
>TRBJ1-3|TRBV29-1
SVEGLTGNTIY
>TRBJ1-1|TRBV3-1
ASSHMDRGLSEAF
>TRBJ2-7|TRBV28
ASSPPRTGGGNYEQY
>TRBJ1-5|TRBV6-5
ASSYSWGEDQPQH
>TRBJ1-3|TRBV7-2
ASSDPGTGAGNTIY
>TRBJ2-7|TRBV6-2/TRBV6-3
ASSRQRTDLYEQY
>TRBJ2-1|TRBV10-3
AIRSGSSYNEQF
>TRBJ2-1|TRBV4-2
ASSQSSGGIHEQF
>TRBJ1-4|TRBV12-3/TRBV12-4
ASRIGQPASTNEKLF